The next 22 T cell receptor beta chains were all read from a single sample in a study of blood T cell repertoires in COVID-19. Produced via immunoSEQ multiplex PCR; TCRdb's table is partial and in-frame only. In the table there are a few hundred thousand clones, 75% to 90% of which are singletons. Input material: peripheral blood. The receptors originated from a woman in her seventies with COVID-19, enrolled during active disease.

This clone was seen only a few times. The V call is TRBV6-6, the J call TRBJ1-2; no clear D gene. V was trimmed by 10 bases and J by 2 bases, leaving 14 bases between them. The CDR3 totals 13 residues. Per the germline V gene, CDR1 is MNHNY and CDR2 is SVGAGI (reference sequence). The CDR3 loop reads CATRLDSNYGYTF. The CDR3 DNA follows: TGTGCCACCCGACTTGACTCGAACTATGGCTACACCTTC.

The chain is built from TRBV28 and TRBJ1-2, with D perhaps TRBD1 (5 bases). Trimming took off 4 bases at V and 4 bases at J, with 10 bases between the two ends. The CDR3 extends over 13 amino acids. The germline V gene has CDR1 MDHEN and CDR2 SYDVKM. CDR3 nucleotide sequence: TGTGCCAGCAGTTCAACAGGAAGCTATGGCTACACCTTC. This codes for CASSSTGSYGYTF.

The CDR3 sequence is CASSNTGGLTEAFF. CDR3 DNA sequence: TGTGCCAGCAGTAACACGGGGGGTCTCACTGAAGCTTTCTTT. The chain joins TRBV2 to TRBJ1-1, with TRBD1 as a possible D gene (5 bases). Germline CDR1 is SNHLY and CDR2 is FYNNEI. V lost 5 bases to trimming and J lost 4 bases, with 14 bases between them. The CDR3 is 14 residues long.

This chain links TRBV5-1 with TRBJ1-4; tentative D call: TRBD1 (6 bases). Trimming left V 5 bases short and J 0 bases short, with 11 bases between. The CDR3 runs 15 residues. Germline-derived CDR1 and CDR2 are SGHRS and YFSETQ. The CDR3 spells CASSTTGTTNEKLFF. DNA for the CDR3: TGCGCCAGCAGTACAACAGGGACAACTAATGAAAAACTGTTTTTT.

The J gene is TRBJ1-1, the V gene TRBV6-5; D is unresolved. The germline V gene has CDR1 MNHEY and CDR2 SVGAGI. V gave up 6 bases and J gave up 5 bases, with 16 bases separating them. The CDR3 extends over 14 amino acids. The CDR3 DNA is TGTGCCAGCAGCGTCGCGTCCCCGGGGACTGAAGCTTTCTTT. Its protein product is CASSVASPGTEAFF.

Here the CDR3 DNA reads TGCAGTGCTAGTTGGGACATGAACGGTGGCTACACCTTC. Translated, it gives CSASWDMNGGYTF. This chain joins TRBV20-1 and TRBJ1-2, with D possibly TRBD1 on 6 matching bases. CDR1 is DFQATT and CDR2 is SNEGSKA in the germline V gene (reference sequence). V dropped 3 bases and J dropped 7 bases, with 15 bases sitting between them. The CDR3 spans 13 residues.

The chain uses TRBV7-3 and TRBJ1-5; weak D call: TRBD1 (5 bases). The CDR3 consists of 13 residues. Germline loops: CDR1 SGHTA, CDR2 FQGTGA. V dropped 5 bases and J dropped 5 bases, with 10 bases sitting between them. The CDR3 is CASSPRGDQPQHF. DNA for the CDR3: TGTGCCAGCAGCCCACGGGGGGATCAGCCCCAGCATTTT. The whole variable domain, remainder taken from reference TRBV7-3 and TRBJ1-5, is GAGVSQTPSNKVTEKGKYVELRCDPISGHTALYWYRQSLGQGPEFLIYFQGTGAADDSGLPNDRFFAVRPEGSVSTLKIQRTERGDSAVYLCASSPRGDQPQHFGDGTRLSIL.

This rearrangement joins TRBV6-1 to TRBJ1-6; a possible D gene is TRBD1 (6 bases). The germline V gene has CDR1 MNHNS and CDR2 SASEGT. The CDR3 extends over 15 amino acids. Trimming stripped 3 bases from V and 10 bases from J, with 16 bases between. CDR3 sequence reads: CASSDPQVRGSPLHF. DNA for the CDR3: TGTGCCAGCAGTGATCCACAGGTCAGGGGATCACCCCTCCACTTT.

The chain employs TRBV7-9 and TRBJ2-2, with D maybe TRBD2 (5 bases). The germline V gene encodes CDR1 SEHNR and CDR2 FQNEAQ (reference sequence). The germline V and J ends were trimmed by 5 bases and 5 bases, with 9 bases remaining between them. The CDR3 sequence is 13 residues long. The CDR3 loop is CASSPDLTGELFF. The CDR3 nucleotides read TGTGCCAGCAGCCCGGACTTGACCGGGGAGCTGTTTTTT.

The rearrangement joins TRBV7-2 to TRBJ2-3; D is possibly TRBD2 (7 bases). Trimming took 1 base from V and 7 from J, leaving 18 bases between them. The germline V gene encodes CDR1 SGHTA and CDR2 FQGNSA. CDR3 length equals 16 residues. The CDR3 region is CASSLGGGPDLNTQYF. Written as DNA, the CDR3 is TGTGCCAGCAGCTTAGGGGGGGGCCCAGACTTGAATACGCAGTATTTT.

The chain uses TRBV2 and TRBJ2-1, with 8 bases aligning to TRBD1. Germline loops: CDR1 SNHLY, CDR2 FYNNEI. Trimming cost V 4 bases and J 4 bases; bases outside gene matches: 0. This CDR3 comprises 13 residues. The CDR3 DNA reads TGTGCCAGCAGTGGACAGGGGTACAATGAGCAGTTCTTC. Its translation: CASSGQGYNEQFF.

The chain joins TRBV7-2 to TRBJ2-7; 7 bases fit TRBD2. V was clipped by 6 bases and J by 6 bases; unmatched bases: 14. The germline V gene has CDR1 SGHTA and CDR2 FQGNSA. CDR3 length equals 15 residues. The CDR3 here is CASSLGAGVGGEQYF. In DNA form, the CDR3 reads TGTGCCAGCAGTCTAGGTGCGGGAGTGGGCGGCGAGCAGTACTTC.

This clone was seen just once. One end of the junction fails to match germline, which may point to a read error. The chain couples TRBV7-9 to TRBJ2-3; 13 nucleotides match TRBD2. Germline assignment: CDR1 SEHNR and CDR2 FQNEAQ (reference sequence). CDR3 length: 14 residues. In nucleotides, the CDR3 is TGTGCCAGCAGCTTAGGGAGCAGGACTAGCGGGAGCCTTTTT. Encoded protein: CASSLGSRTSGSLF.

The table lists this clone with a count of one. The rearrangement joins TRBV7-2 to TRBJ2-3; 7 nucleotides align to TRBD2. J lost 6 bases, V lost 1 base, and 4 bases had no gene match. The germline gives CDR1 SGHTA, CDR2 FQGNSA. This CDR3 region has 14 residues. The chain's CDR3 is CASSLGSGGDTQYF. CDR3 bases: TGTGCCAGCAGCTTAGGATCCGGGGGGGATACGCAGTATTTT.

This chain links TRBV19 with TRBJ1-1; 8 nucleotides align to TRBD1. V trimming: 3 bases; J trimming: 5 bases; junction bases outside the gene matches: 11. CDR1 LNHDA and CDR2 SQIVND come from the germline V gene (reference sequence). This CDR3 is built from 16 residues. The CDR3 region is CASSIVQGGRVTEAFF. CDR3 bases: TGTGCCAGTAGTATTGTACAGGGGGGCCGAGTAACTGAAGCTTTCTTT.

In DNA form, the CDR3 reads TGTGCCAGCAGTGAGAAGGAAGCGGGAGGGTTCGAGACCCAGTACTTC. Its protein product is CASSEKEAGGFETQYF. The chain couples TRBV2 to TRBJ2-5; 10 positions agree with TRBD2. The CDR3 runs 16 residues. Per the germline V gene, CDR1 is SNHLY and CDR2 is FYNNEI. Trimming at V came to 3 bases and at J to 5 bases, leaving 9 bases not matched to a gene.

V and J are TRBV6-2 or TRBV6-3 and TRBJ1-5; 7 bases agree with TRBD1. V gave up 6 bases and J gave up 0 bases; unmatched junction bases: 5. CDR1 and CDR2 (germline): MNHEY, SVGEGT. This CDR3 spans 15 amino acids. As DNA, the CDR3 is TGTGCCAGCAGCAGGGGGACTAATAGCAATCAGCCCCAGCATTTT. Translating gives CASSRGTNSNQPQHF.

The V call is TRBV6-5, the J call TRBJ2-3; 12 nucleotides agree with TRBD1. The length of the CDR3 is 15 residues. Per germline, CDR1 MNHEY and CDR2 SVGAGI. Trimming at V came to 7 bases and at J to 3 bases, leaving 5 bases not matched to a gene. CDR3 sequence: CASIWGQGATDTQYF. For the CDR3, the DNA is TGTGCCAGCATATGGGGACAGGGGGCTACAGATACGCAGTATTTT.

This clone was counted between two and nine times. The rearrangement uses TRBV28 and TRBJ1-1; TRBD1 matches 7 bases. Germline-derived CDR1 and CDR2 are MDHEN and SYDVKM. This CDR3 has 14 residues. The trim removed 7 bases at V and 7 bases at J, leaving 12 bases unmatched. CDR3 DNA: TGTGCCAGCATCTGGTCAGGGGGGACGCATGAAGCTTTCTTT. Amino acid sequence: CASIWSGGTHEAFF.

The V and J genes are TRBV29-1 and TRBJ2-5; possible D gene TRBD1, 5 bases. Trimming left V 7 bases short and J 5 bases short, with 17 bases between. This CDR3 is built from 13 residues. CDR1 and CDR2 from the germline V gene are SQVTM and ANQGSEA. DNA for the CDR3: TGCAGCGCCGCCGGACACTATGGTGAGACCCAGTACTTC. Amino acid sequence: CSAAGHYGETQYF.

This clone was found a few times. This chain joins TRBV10-3 and TRBJ1-2, with D possibly TRBD1 on 6 matching bases. V was clipped by 0 bases and J by 4 bases, with 9 bases between them. Germline V gene lookup returns CDR1 ENHRY and CDR2 SYGVKD. CDR3 size: 14 residues. The DNA for the CDR3 is TGTGCCATCAGTGAGTCGACAGGAATCTATGGCTACACCTTC. It translates to CAISESTGIYGYTF.

The rearrangement uses TRBV5-1 and TRBJ2-7; D remains ambiguous. CDR3 length: 13 amino acids. Germline CDR1 and CDR2: SGHRS and YFSETQ. V lost 0 bases to trimming and J lost 4 bases, with 8 bases between them. The CDR3 sequence is CASSLDTMYEQYF. As DNA, the CDR3 is TGCGCCAGCAGCTTGGACACAATGTACGAGCAGTACTTC.